The 32 T cell receptor beta chains reported below all come from one sample, sequenced in a study of T-cell reconstitution after alpha-beta-depleted transplantation in children. Unique molecular identifiers were incorporated into the prepared TCRbeta library. Using its own MiXCR run on the PCR reads, TCRdb lists one record per CDR3 protein. The sample lists some 600,000 distinct CDR3 sequences; about an eighth were seen once. The material sequenced was PBMCs, mostly from graft donor cells, taken 360 days after TCRalphabeta/CD19-depleted stem cell transplant. The source of these receptors is a male patient between 10 and 17 years old who had a stem cell transplant for acute myeloid leukemia, so the T cells may come from the graft donor.

In this sample, this clonotype turned up many times. The chain recombines TRBV7-2 with TRBJ2-7; no definite D call. In germline, CDR1 is SGHTA, CDR2 FQGNSA. The V end was cut by 0 bases, the J end by 6 bases, with 3 bases between. The CDR3 runs to 11 residues. For the CDR3, the DNA is TGTGCCAGCAGCTTAGCGGCCGAGCAGTACTTC. As protein: CASSLAAEQYF.

This chain links TRBV20-1 with TRBJ1-6; 7 nucleotides match TRBD1. With 7 bases clipped from V and 8 bases from J, the junction kept 5 bases outside the gene matches. The CDR3 is 12 amino acids. Germline V lookup: CDR1 DFQATT, CDR2 SNEGSKA (reference sequence). The CDR3 nucleotides are TGCAGTGGGACAGGCACTGATTCACCCCTCCACTTT. Protein product: CSGTGTDSPLHF.

There are many counts of this clonotype. J is TRBJ2-1 and V is TRBV5-5; D is possibly TRBD1 or TRBD2 (5 bases each). Germline assignment: CDR1 SGHKS and CDR2 YYEKEE (reference sequence). CDR3 length: 15 residues. Trimming took off 0 bases at V and 3 bases at J, with 10 bases between the two ends. CDR3 nucleotide sequence: TGTGCCAGCAGCTTGGTAGGGACGGTCTACAATGAGCAGTTCTTC. Protein sequence: CASSLVGTVYNEQFF.

There are a few counts of this clonotype. V usage is TRBV12-3 or TRBV12-4 and J usage is TRBJ1-2, with a possible D match to TRBD1 (5 bases). The V gene lost 5 bases and the J gene lost 5 bases, with 12 bases spanning the gap. The CDR3 extends over 13 amino acids. This chain's CDR3 is CASSAQGMYGYTF. The CDR3 nucleotides are TGTGCCAGCAGTGCCCAGGGAATGTATGGCTACACCTTC.

Ten or more counts support this clonotype. The genes are TRBV12-3 or TRBV12-4 and TRBJ2-1; D uncertain. V lost 6 bases, J lost 9 bases, and 12 bases lay in between. This CDR3 region has 12 residues. The CDR3 nucleotides are TGTGCCAGCAGCCCCGGTGAGATTGAGCAGTTCTTC. This translates into CASSPGEIEQFF.

The chain carries TRBV14 and TRBJ2-3, with D hard to call. Per germline, CDR1 SGHDN and CDR2 FVKESK. V was shortened by 1 base and J by 7 bases, with 9 bases between the two germline ends. The CDR3 runs to 13 residues. The CDR3 DNA is TGTGCCAGCAGCCAAGCTCGGAAAAATACGCAGTATTTT. It specifies CASSQARKNTQYF.

Only a few counts were recorded for this clonotype. This sequence joins TRBV6-1 and TRBJ2-3; no clear D. This CDR3 is built from 14 residues. Germline V gene lookup returns CDR1 MNHNS and CDR2 SASEGT. Trimming shortened V by 6 bases and J by 2 bases, and 12 bases separated the two germline ends. The CDR3 here is CASRIGESTDTQYF. DNA of the CDR3: TGTGCCAGCAGAATCGGAGAGTCCACAGATACGCAGTATTTT.

This chain joins TRBV25-1 and TRBJ1-3; D is possibly TRBD1 (6 bases). CDR3 size: 15 residues. The V gene's germline CDR1 is MGHDK and CDR2 SYGVNS. V lost 4 bases, J lost 4 bases, and 14 bases lay in between. This CDR3 reads CASSVLGGLGNTIYF. CDR3 coding DNA: TGTGCCAGCAGTGTCCTAGGGGGGCTCGGAAACACCATATATTTT.

Of note for this clonotype: One end of the junction varies from germline; a read error may be responsible. The chain uses TRBV24-1 and TRBJ2-3; D possibly uses TRBD1 or TRBD2 (5 bases each). In germline, CDR1 is KGHDR, CDR2 SFDVKD. The CDR3 has 17 amino acids. The CDR3: CATSGASGLPSTDTQNF. The CDR3 bases are TGTGCCACCAGCGGGGCCTCGGGCCTTCCTAGCACAGATACGCAGAATTTT.

This clonotype came up a few times. The rearrangement links TRBV20-1 to TRBJ2-1; D perhaps matches TRBD2 (5 bases). Germline V gene lookup returns CDR1 DFQATT and CDR2 SNEGSKA (reference sequence). V was trimmed by 3 bases and J by 10 bases, leaving 10 bases between them. This CDR3 is 11 amino acids long. CDR3 nucleotides: TGCAGTGCTAGGGTAGTAGCGGAGCAGTTCTTC. It is translated as CSARVVAEQFF.

This clonotype has a count of ten or more. V and J are TRBV28 and TRBJ1-5; D is perhaps TRBD1 (5 bases). Germline CDR1 and CDR2: MDHEN and SYDVKM. Trimming left V 5 bases short and J 5 bases short, with 16 bases between. The CDR3 is 15 residues long. The chain's CDR3 is CASSPRTGGDQPQHF. Written as DNA, the CDR3 is TGTGCCAGCAGTCCCCGCACTGGGGGGGATCAGCCCCAGCATTTT.

The chain has TRBV6-5 and TRBJ1-2; TRBD1 matches at 9 bases. Losses at the gene ends were 4 bases for V and 4 bases for J; bases not matched to a gene: 7. Germline lookup yields CDR1 MNHEY and CDR2 SVGAGI. The CDR3 contains 15 residues. This CDR3 reads CASSSMTGGGYGYTF. The CDR3 coding sequence is TGTGCCAGCAGTTCGATGACAGGGGGAGGCTATGGCTACACCTTC.

This clonotype was recorded at least ten times. The chain links TRBV29-1 to TRBJ2-5; D unresolved. The germline V gene encodes CDR1 SQVTM and CDR2 ANQGSEA. Trimming shortened V by 3 bases and J by 2 bases, and 4 bases separated the two germline ends. The length of the CDR3 is 11 residues. CDR3 coding DNA: TGCAGCGTTGAGGCGCAAGAGACCCAGTACTTC. This sequence encodes CSVEAQETQYF.

A few counts support this clonotype. The chain employs TRBV7-8 and TRBJ2-1; D gene unclear. CDR1 SGHVS and CDR2 FQNEAQ come from the germline V gene. The CDR3 is 20 amino acids. Trimming stripped 1 base from V and 8 bases from J, with 30 bases between. The CDR3 DNA reads TGTGCCAGCAGCTTAGTGACGGACCCTGGGTTGATAGCAATATACGATGAGCAGTTCTTC. Its translation: CASSLVTDPGLIAIYDEQFF. Full variable domain (missing parts from reference TRBV7-8 and TRBJ2-1): GAGVSQSPRYKVAKRGQDVALRCDPISGHVSLFWYQQALGQGPEFLTYFQNEAQLDKSGLPSDRFFAERPEGSVSTLKIQRTQQEDSAVYLCASSLVTDPGLIAIYDEQFFGPGTRLTVL.

In its sample, this clonotype was seen a few times. The chain is built from TRBV5-1 and TRBJ2-1, with TRBD2 matching 14 bases. This CDR3 has 20 amino acids. The J segment lost 0 bases and the V segment lost 3 bases, leaving 11 bases of the junction unmatched. The germline CDR1 and CDR2 sequences are SGHRS and YFSETQ. The CDR3 protein is CASSSGLAGGLLSSYNEQFF. DNA for the CDR3: TGCGCCAGCAGCTCTGGACTAGCGGGAGGATTACTCAGCTCCTACAATGAGCAGTTCTTC.

This clonotype was counted ten times or more. The V and J genes are TRBV12-3 or TRBV12-4 and TRBJ2-7, with 11 positions matching TRBD2. The CDR3 extends over 18 amino acids. After removal of 5 bases from V and 3 bases from J, the junction contained 15 bases not matched to a gene. The CDR3 here is CASSPRSGRALFSYEQYF. In nucleotides, the CDR3 is TGTGCCAGCAGTCCCCGTAGCGGGAGGGCCTTATTTAGCTACGAGCAGTACTTC.

The rearrangement joins TRBV12-3 or TRBV12-4 to TRBJ2-5, with no clear D. V was pared by 8 bases and J by 5 bases, with 15 bases between. The CDR3 covers 13 residues. The CDR3 nucleotides are TGTGCCAGCGGACCCACAAATTGGGAGACCCAGTACTTC. This sequence encodes CASGPTNWETQYF.

This clonotype appeared many times. This chain joins TRBV4-3 and TRBJ2-7, with TRBD2 matching 14 bases. Per the germline V gene, CDR1 is LGHNA and CDR2 is YSLEER. The CDR3 is 16 amino acids. Germline trimming cut 1 base from V and 3 bases from J; bases unmatched to any gene: 2. CDR3 nucleotide sequence: TGCGCCAGCAGCCAAGGCGGACTAGCGGGAGGCTACGAGCAGTACTTC. This sequence encodes CASSQGGLAGGYEQYF.

This clonotype was seen ten or more times. The V call is TRBV7-2, the J call TRBJ2-3, with 8 positions matching TRBD2. The CDR3 is 16 residues long. Trimming cost V 5 bases and J 1 base; bases outside gene matches: 8. From germline, CDR1 is SGHTA and CDR2 FQGNSA. CDR3 sequence: CASSPGWREGTDTQYF. CDR3 in DNA: TGTGCCAGCAGCCCAGGCTGGCGGGAGGGCACAGATACGCAGTATTTT.

This clonotype was seen many times. The rearrangement links TRBV28 to TRBJ2-7; a weak D match, TRBD2 (5 bases). The V and J ends lost 5 bases and 1 base respectively, with 18 bases between them. This CDR3 is 16 amino acids long. CDR1 is MDHEN, CDR2 SYDVKM, per germline. CDR3 sequence: CASSTYLASVSYEQYF. In DNA, the CDR3 is TGTGCCAGCAGTACGTACTTAGCGAGCGTGTCCTACGAGCAGTACTTC.

This clonotype was detected ten times or more. J is TRBJ2-3 and V is TRBV7-8; 9 nucleotides align to TRBD2. The CDR3 extends over 16 amino acids. V was clipped by 2 bases and J by 4 bases; unmatched bases: 7. Germline CDR1 SGHVS, CDR2 FQNEAQ. CDR3 nucleotides: TGTGCCAGCAGCTTATTAGGCGGGAGGGCCCCAGATACGCAGTATTTT. This translates into CASSLLGGRAPDTQYF. Using reference TRBV7-8 and TRBJ2-3 for the parts outside the CDR3, the full variable domain is GAGVSQSPRYKVAKRGQDVALRCDPISGHVSLFWYQQALGQGPEFLTYFQNEAQLDKSGLPSDRFFAERPEGSVSTLKIQRTQQEDSAVYLCASSLLGGRAPDTQYFGPGTRLTVL.

The J gene is TRBJ2-7, the V gene TRBV7-9; perhaps D is TRBD1 or TRBD2 (5 bases each). V was clipped by 4 bases and J by 7 bases, with 11 bases between them. Germline V gene data show CDR1 as SEHNR and CDR2 as FQNEAQ (reference sequence). The CDR3 covers 12 residues. This chain's CDR3 is CASSSGPREQYF. Here the CDR3 DNA reads TGTGCCAGCAGCTCGGGACCACGGGAGCAGTACTTC. The full variable domain, completed using reference TRBV7-9 and TRBJ2-7, is DTGVSQNPRHKITKRGQNVTFRCDPISEHNRLYWYRQTLGQGPEFLTYFQNEAQLEKSRLLSDRFSAERPKGSFSTLEIQRTEQGDSAMYLCASSSGPREQYFGPGTRLTVT.

The J gene is TRBJ2-2, the V gene TRBV7-2, with 8 bases identical to TRBD2. The CDR3 extends over 14 amino acids. Per germline, CDR1 SGHTA and CDR2 FQGNSA. In nucleotides, the CDR3 is TGTGTAGTACGGAGCGGGAGAGTCACCGGGGAGCTGTTTTTT. Protein product: CVVRSGRVTGELFF.

CDR3 sequence reads: CATSRLRGVTPYEQYF. Here the CDR3 DNA reads TGTGCCACCAGCAGACTACGCGGGGTAACGCCCTACGAGCAGTACTTC. The genes are TRBV15 and TRBJ2-7; a possible D gene is TRBD2 (6 bases). CDR1 is LNHNV, CDR2 YYDKDF, per germline (reference sequence). The CDR3 runs to 16 residues. Trimming removed 2 bases from V and 2 bases from J, with 16 bases in between.

Ten or more counts support this clonotype. This chain joins TRBV5-1 and TRBJ1-1; 7 bases align to TRBD1. Trimming cost V 6 bases and J 0 bases; bases outside gene matches: 5. The CDR3 spans 14 residues. Germline V gene data show CDR1 as SGHRS and CDR2 as YFSETQ. The CDR3 DNA reads TGCGCCAGCACCCAGACAGGGATGAACACTGAAGCTTTCTTT. Amino acids: CASTQTGMNTEAFF.

V is TRBV7-3 and J is TRBJ2-2, with D perhaps matching TRBD1 (8 bases). V lost 5 bases and J 0 bases, leaving 13 bases between the germline ends. Germline CDR1 is SGHTA and CDR2 is FQGTGA. The CDR3 loop spans 16 amino acids. The CDR3 DNA is TGTGCCAGCAGCGGCACAGGGGGGGCGAACACCGGGGAGCTGTTTTTT. This sequence encodes CASSGTGGANTGELFF.

This chain joins TRBV10-3 and TRBJ1-1; D unclear. V shed 6 bases and J shed 0 bases, with 26 bases lying between them. CDR1 ENHRY and CDR2 SYGVKD come from the germline V gene. The CDR3 has 19 amino acids. This CDR3 is CAISSGPRTLVTLNTEAFF. The CDR3 nucleotides read TGTGCCATCAGCTCCGGGCCTCGGACCCTTGTAACCTTGAACACTGAAGCTTTCTTT.

In its sample, this clonotype was seen a few times. The J gene is TRBJ2-7, the V gene TRBV20-1; 8 bases are a match to TRBD1. V trimming: 5 bases; J trimming: 1 base; junction bases outside the gene matches: 4. Germline V gene lookup returns CDR1 DFQATT and CDR2 SNEGSKA (reference sequence). CDR3 length: 13 residues. The CDR3 coding sequence is TGCAGTGCTGGTGGACAGGGATCCTACGAGCAGTACTTC. Translation gives CSAGGQGSYEQYF.

The V and J genes are TRBV6-2 or TRBV6-3 and TRBJ2-6; D not certain. The germline V gene has CDR1 MNHEY and CDR2 SVGEGT. Trimming left V 6 bases short and J 1 base short, with 19 bases between. The CDR3 is 18 residues long. Written as DNA, the CDR3 is TGTGCCAGCAGCCGACTTACCCCCGGCGAATCTGGGGCCAACGTCCTGACTTTC. This codes for CASSRLTPGESGANVLTF.

This clonotype was seen more than once but under ten times. The genes are TRBV10-2 and TRBJ2-7; perhaps TRBD2 as D (5 bases). The CDR3 consists of 15 residues. V lost 6 bases, J lost 0 bases, and 15 bases lay in between. CDR1 is WSHSY, CDR2 SAAADI, per germline. In DNA form, the CDR3 reads TGCGCCAGCAGGCCATCCGGGATTTTCTCCTACGAGCAGTACTTC. It yields the protein CASRPSGIFSYEQYF.

This clonotype was counted between two and nine times. The chain has TRBV6-1 and TRBJ2-7; 10 bases map to TRBD2. CDR3 length: 15 residues. J was trimmed by 7 bases and V by 6 bases; bases with no gene match: 12. Germline V gene sequence: CDR1 MNHNS, CDR2 SASEGT. CDR3 sequence: CASRTLAGVSAEQYF. The CDR3 nucleotides read TGTGCCAGCAGAACCCTAGCGGGAGTAAGTGCGGAGCAGTACTTC.

The CDR3 protein is CSVVGLAQLNEQYF. The DNA of the CDR3 is TGCAGCGTTGTAGGGCTAGCCCAACTTAACGAGCAGTACTTC. The rearrangement links TRBV29-1 to TRBJ2-7, with D maybe TRBD2 (5 bases). Trimming took off 4 bases at V and 5 bases at J, with 18 bases between the two ends. This CDR3 is built from 14 residues. The germline V gene has CDR1 SQVTM and CDR2 ANQGSEA.